This T cell receptor (beta chain) stems from a study of T cell responses to AZD1222 COVID-19 vaccine. Turning to the study itself: Recipients boosted at about 4 weeks or about 12 weeks are pooled. Study-level results: White British people made up most donors, females outnumbered males, and clonal diversity was possibly underestimated. Baseline testing showed seropositivity in only six AZD1222 recipients. The CD4 TCRs associated with vaccination extended across spike and predominated at 160-218 and 743-854.

Per the germline V gene, CDR1 is LGHDT and CDR2 is YNNKEL (reference sequence). Trimming took 8 bases from V and 8 from J, leaving 12 bases between them. The CDR3 has 11 amino acids. For this clone: The antigen remains undetermined.

Assay: immunoSEQ multiplex PCR; the TCRdb copy retains only in-frame clones and omits some. The sample holds around 150,000 clones, roughly 92% seen once. The sequenced sample was peripheral blood, obtained on day 0 of AZD1222 vaccination. The chain links TRBV3-1 (or the pseudogene TRBV3-2) to TRBJ1-1; D might be TRBD1 (5 bases). The TCR originated in an adult in good health. CDR3 amino acids: CASGLTGEAFF. The CDR3 DNA sequence: TGTGCCAGCGGGCTCACAGGAGAAGCTTTCTTT.